Presented here are 7 T cell receptor beta chains from one specimen sequenced in a study of vaccination and CD4 T cells after COVID-19. The treatment is: roughly 11-day PBMC culture with coronavirus spike peptide pools or control peptides (ViraFEST assay). Oncomine TCR Beta short-read sequencing was applied to DNA from cultured CD4+ T cells. One entry per CDR3 protein results from TCRdb running MiXCR on the PCR reads. The sample includes 8,500 to 10,000 distinct CDR3 sequences, 55% of them seen just once. For these TCRs, the target antigens are not known. The sample comprised CD4+ T cells from blood, cultured in vitro. Every receptor here comes from a human donor who had recovered from COVID-19.

The V call is TRBV7-2, the J call TRBJ1-5, with 9 bases aligning to TRBD1. The V segment lost 6 bases and the J segment 7 bases; nucleotides outside the gene matches: 7. The CDR3 has 14 amino acids. Germline CDR1 SGHTA, CDR2 FQGNSA. The CDR3 loop is CASSRTGVGQPQHF. In DNA form, the CDR3 reads TGTGCCAGCAGTCGGACAGGGGTAGGACAGCCCCAGCATTTT.

The J gene is TRBJ2-1, the V gene TRBV11-3; the match to TRBD1 covers 9 bases. Looked up from germline, CDR1 is SGHNT and CDR2 is YENEEA. This CDR3 is built from 16 residues. J lost 6 bases, V lost 5 bases, and 11 bases had no gene match. The CDR3 DNA sequence: TGTGCCAGCAGCGTAGGAGGGACAGGGAGGATCAATGAGCAGTTCTTC. Amino acid sequence: CASSVGGTGRINEQFF.

This chain joins TRBV7-8 and TRBJ2-2; D is unclear. CDR3 length: 15 amino acids. CDR1 is SGHVS, CDR2 FQNEAQ, per germline. Trimming cost V 4 bases and J 1 base, with 10 bases left between them. The CDR3 region is CASSYTRQNTGELFF. The CDR3 DNA follows: TGTGCCAGCAGCTATACTCGACAGAACACCGGGGAGCTGTTTTTT.

The J gene is TRBJ1-2, the V gene TRBV6-1; TRBD1 is a possible D gene (5 bases). Germline V gene data show CDR1 as MNHNS and CDR2 as SASEGT. This CDR3 contains 17 residues. Deletions cut 6 bases from V and 2 bases from J, with 22 bases between. The CDR3 loop reads CASRNPVGGGANYGYTF. CDR3 nucleotides: TGTGCCAGCAGGAACCCTGTCGGGGGAGGGGCGAACTATGGCTACACCTTC.

This clonotype is termed large. The chain couples TRBV6-1 to TRBJ1-5; TRBD1 might be the D (5 bases). This CDR3 spans 15 amino acids. V was trimmed by 2 bases and J by 0 bases, leaving 8 bases between them. In germline, CDR1 is MNHNS, CDR2 SASEGT. CDR3 DNA: TGTGCCAGCAGTGAATGGGGGGATAGCAATCAGCCCCAGCATTTT. It yields the protein CASSEWGDSNQPQHF.

The chain couples TRBV10-1 to TRBJ2-3, with 10 nucleotides matching TRBD2. Germline loops: CDR1 WNHNN, CDR2 SYGVQD (reference sequence). The CDR3 sequence is 18 residues long. Trimming took 6 bases from V and 2 from J; bases not matched to a gene: 14. CDR3 sequence (DNA): TGCGCCAGCAGCCATGGACTAGCGGAGGGGGTAAACACAGATACGCAGTATTTT. This translates into CASSHGLAEGVNTDTQYF.

In this sample, this clonotype is medium-sized. This chain uses TRBV20-1 with TRBJ1-2; TRBD1 is a possible D gene (6 bases). Trimming pared 6 bases from V and 3 bases from J, leaving 14 bases between. The CDR3 runs to 13 residues. Germline V gives CDR1 DFQATT, CDR2 SNEGSKA (reference sequence). The CDR3 region has the DNA TGCAGTGCCTTCGGACAGAGAGACTATGGCTACACCTTC. It codes for CSAFGQRDYGYTF.